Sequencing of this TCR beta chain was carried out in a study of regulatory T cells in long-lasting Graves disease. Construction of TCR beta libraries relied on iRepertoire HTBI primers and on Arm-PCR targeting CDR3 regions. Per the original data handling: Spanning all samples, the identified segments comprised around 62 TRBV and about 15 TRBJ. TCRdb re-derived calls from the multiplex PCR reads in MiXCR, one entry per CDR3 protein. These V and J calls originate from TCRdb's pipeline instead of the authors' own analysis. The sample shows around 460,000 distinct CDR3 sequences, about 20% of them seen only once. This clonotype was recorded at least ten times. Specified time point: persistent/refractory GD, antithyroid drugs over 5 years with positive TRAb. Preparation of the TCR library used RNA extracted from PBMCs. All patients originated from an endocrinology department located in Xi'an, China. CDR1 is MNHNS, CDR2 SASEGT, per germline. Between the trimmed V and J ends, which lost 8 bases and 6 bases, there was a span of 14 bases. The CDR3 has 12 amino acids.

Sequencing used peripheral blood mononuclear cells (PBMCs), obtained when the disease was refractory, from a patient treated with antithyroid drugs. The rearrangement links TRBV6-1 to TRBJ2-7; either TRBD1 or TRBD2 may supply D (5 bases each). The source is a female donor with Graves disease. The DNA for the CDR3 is TGTGCCAGCGCGTTTGGGACCGGCGAGCAGTACTTC. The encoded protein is CASAFGTGEQYF.